This T cell receptor beta chain was found in a study of technical replicates of blood from a few donors. Measured with immunoSEQ multiplex PCR; TCRdb has only the in-frame clones, and not every one. This sample yields tens of thousands of clones, of which roughly 91% are seen a single time; 0.3% to 0.45% belongs to the top ten. The germline CDR1 and CDR2 sequences are MGHRA and YSYEKL. V lost 5 bases and J lost 6; bases outside the gene matches: 2. This CDR3 is built from 12 residues. The rearrangement uses TRBV4-1 and TRBJ2-3, with 7 nucleotides matching TRBD1. What was sequenced was T cells isolated from PBMCs. The TCR was taken from a human donor in good health. The CDR3 protein is CASSSTGDTQYF. The CDR3 DNA is TGCGCCAGCAGCTCGACAGGGGATACGCAGTATTTT.